What follows is one T cell receptor (beta chain) and its context. Antigen specificity is unknown. The data derive from a study of lymphopenia after photon versus proton radiotherapy. Assay used: immunoSEQ multiplex PCR; TCRdb lists only in-frame clones, some missing. The profile shows roughly 58,000 clones, 75% to 90% of them singletons. Study-wide results and caveats: Under photons, naive T cells and diversity fell while effector/memory populations rose. Larger post-nadir TCR diversity loss correlated inversely with survival in deceased patients. Survival link was tested only in deceased patients; proton benefit remains a possibility. Oligoclonal CD8+ Temra expansion after nadir drove photon patients' diversity drop.

The CDR3 is 18 residues long. From germline, CDR1 is SGDLS and CDR2 YYNGEE. Trimming left V 0 bases short and J 4 bases short, with 22 bases between. Specimen: peripheral blood, collected from a patient treated with proton-based radiotherapy. The sequence derives from a man older than 75 with esophageal cancer. The chain links TRBV9 to TRBJ1-1; no clear D. The CDR3 bases are TGTGCCAGCAGCGTAGGATTGGACCCGCGGGCTCCGGGCACTGAAGCTTTCTTT. Protein: CASSVGLDPRAPGTEAFF.